This entry features one T cell receptor beta chain sequence. This clonotype was detected only a few times. Its antigen has not been determined. Per-base qualities were not stored, and no clone one base away is much larger. The library was obtained by multiplex PCR. The sequencing machine was an Illumina HiSeq 4000. TCR beta libraries were built with iRepertoire HTBI primers and Arm-PCR amplification of CDR3 regions. Before sequencing, the PCR products underwent gel purification. In the original analysis: Across samples, around 62 TRBV and approximately 15 TRBJ segments were identified and used for gene usage analysis of CDR3 amino acid clonotypes. COPE and FqMerger were used to merge filtered high-quality paired reads into contigs. BLAST was used to align contigs to IMGT TRBV, TRBD and TRBJ reference genes, with CDR3 defined following IMGT. Any clonotype with a frequency above 0.1% was classified as a highly expanded clone. Shannon entropy was used to measure repertoire diversity, and the Gini coefficient was used to measure V-J evenness. Public clonotypes were defined as clonotypes shared by more than one individual. TCRdb passed the public sequencing reads through fastp at Q25 and MiXCR, retaining productive beta sequences. Rows with one shared CDR3 protein collapse into an entry with the most common genes and DNA. The V and J calls shown here were made by TCRdb, not taken from the authors' results. The sample contains 350,000 to 500,000 distinct CDR3 sequences, roughly 15% of them found a single time. Around 23% of the sample goes to the ten largest clones.

Including cysteine and phenylalanine, the CDR3 has 12 amino acids. The retained sequence is limited to the CDR3, 36 bases, with the frame set at the first base. Trimming takes 3 bases from V and 7 bases from J, and the germline ends sit 4 bases apart. The sample comes from a study of regulatory T cells in long-lasting Graves disease (dated by TCRdb to the early 2020s). Notes on the research overall: Antithyroid drugs had been taken for less than 3 months by newly diagnosed Graves' disease patients. Persistent Graves' disease patients were compared with newly diagnosed Graves' disease patients by peripheral blood TCR sequencing and RNA sequencing. The study took place in China and was registered as a clinical trial. A total of roughly 33 samples underwent TCR sequencing: some 13 from persistent and roughly 20 from newly diagnosed Graves' disease patients. Broad study findings and their caveats: As a limitation, the authors acknowledged that the small sample size may reduce accuracy. More public clonotypes were shared among persistent patients (approximately 3,000) than among newly diagnosed patients (roughly 1,000). Peripheral blood alone was examined, since thyroid tissue, which constituted the primary lesion, could not be accessed. Compared with newly diagnosed patients, patients with persistent Graves' disease had lower TCR Shannon entropy and fewer highly expanded clones, which suggests clonal expansion. Persistent disease showed preferential use of TRBV28, TRBJ1-2 and TRBJ2-5, whereas newly diagnosed disease favored TRBV20-1 and TRBJ2-1. Only the TCR beta chain was sequenced and analyzed.

The time point tag for this specimen amounts to: newly diagnosed GD, antithyroid drugs for less than 3 months. RNA was extracted from PBMCs in TRIzol for both TCR sequencing and RNA sequencing. The diagnosis of Graves' disease was made according to American Thyroid Association guidelines. Patients for the study were recruited at an endocrinology department in Xi'an, China. From each patient, around 9 milliliters of peripheral blood was collected into an EDTA anticoagulant tube. Ficoll Paque Plus density gradient separation was used to isolate PBMCs, and no further T cell sorting was done. An Agilent 2100 Bioanalyzer and agarose gel were used to check RNA quality, while a NanoDrop 2000 measured RNA concentration. These records were also assigned to another study, of T cells in Graves' hyperthyroidism and ophthalmopathy. That second report states: Stable Graves' hyperthyroidism was defined as no progression to ophthalmopathy during 18 months of follow-up. Hyperthyroidism patients were newly diagnosed, with disease duration under 2 months, and aged 18 to 65 years. Any patient with an uncontrolled infection, another autoimmune disease, pregnancy or lactation was excluded. Diagnoses relied on clinical symptoms, serum thyroxine and TRAb, thyroid ultrasound and orbital computed tomography. For the first round of RT-PCR on the TCR CDR3, the HTBI primer set was used together with the Qiagen OneStep RT-PCR kit. Most expanded thyroid clonotypes (frequency above 0.001) were also found in blood, which suggests that blood repertoires may mirror thyroid immune responses. A model built on a 13 V-J signature distinguished ophthalmopathy from stable hyperthyroidism, reaching roughly 88% sensitivity and approximately 83% specificity in cross-validation and 80%/75% in testing. During validation, the model predicted progression to ophthalmopathy a median of about 6.3 months ahead of onset, with around 70% sensitivity and 72% to 85% specificity. TCR V-J signatures able to tell the groups apart were searched for in a discovery cohort of some 100 patients, of whom roughly 42 had Graves' ophthalmopathy and roughly 58 had stable Graves' hyperthyroidism. Prospective prediction of ophthalmopathy was tested in an independent validation cohort consisting of some 20 hyperthyroidism patients and around 16 patients who later progressed to ophthalmopathy. The approximately 90 discovery patients were randomly split 7:3 into training and test sets. Thyroid tissue and blood T-cell repertoires from roughly 6 Graves' hyperthyroidism patients were also compared in the study. Following sampling, methimazole starting at 30 mg daily was given to hyperthyroidism patients, and high-dose intravenous methylprednisolone was given to ophthalmopathy patients. A second multiplex PCR round built the libraries, followed by size selection and purification. Paired-end sequencing of the libraries was performed with 100 bp reads on an Illumina HiSeq2000. SOAPnuke was used to process the raw data, throwing out any read that contained adapters or uncalled bases, had a mean Phred below 15, or lacked an exact constant-primer or identifier match. COPE v1.2.5 was used to merge high-quality paired reads, and clonotypes were defined as unique nucleotide sequences. MiTCR v1.1 was used to align clonotypes to the IMGT TRBV, TRBD and TRBJ reference segments. Only V-J combinations with frequency above 0.0001, covering about 99% of repertoires, were analysed. A TCS score was defined as the ratio between F50 (clonal expansion) and ExV (chaos), using BLOSUM62-based TCRdist between CDR3 peptides within each V-J. Welch's t-statistics and random forest reduced around 550 V-J features to roughly 13, which were used in a naive Bayes classifier (R e1071). Sample size was not statistically predetermined, and investigators were not blinded to group allocation. The paper describes TCR Vbeta CDR3 sequencing of 135 peripheral blood samples, made up of 43 ophthalmopathy patients, around 73 hyperthyroidism patients and 17 progressor patients.

The sample consisted of peripheral blood mononuclear cells (PBMCs), taken at new diagnosis, from a patient treated with antithyroid drugs. The chain uses TRBV12-3 or TRBV12-4 and TRBJ1-6, with the D gene uncertain. The sequence came from a woman between 18 and 29 years old with Graves disease. Donor details come from another sample of the same person, matched by shared clones. The sequenced DNA is TGTGCCAGCAGTTTTGGGAATTCACCCCTCCACTTT. Its coded protein is CASSFGNSPLHF.